The 26 T cell receptor beta chains in this list originate from one sample, sequenced in a study of T cell responses to AZD1222 COVID-19 vaccine. The assay was immunoSEQ multiplex PCR, and TCRdb's table has in-frame clones only and misses some. The sample lists just under 55,000 clones; 70% to 90% were seen once. The specimen comprised peripheral blood, sampled on day 0 of AZD1222 vaccination. Receptors originate from an adult in good health.

The chain recombines TRBV2 with TRBJ1-6, with D perhaps matching TRBD1 (6 bases). Germline V gene lookup returns CDR1 SNHLY and CDR2 FYNNEI. Deletions cut 4 bases from V and 8 bases from J, with 15 bases between. This CDR3 comprises 15 residues. The chain's CDR3 is CASSGSTGGDSPLHF. Written as DNA, the CDR3 is TGTGCCAGCAGTGGATCGACAGGAGGAGATTCACCCCTCCACTTT. The variable domain in full, with the rest retrieved from reference TRBV2 and TRBJ1-6, is EPEVTQTPSHQVTQMGQEVILRCVPISNHLYFYWYRQILGQKVEFLVSFYNNEISEKSEIFDDQFSVERPDGSNFTLKIRSTKLEDSAMYFCASSGSTGGDSPLHFGNGTRLTVT.

The V call is TRBV12-3 or TRBV12-4, the J call TRBJ2-2; 8 positions match TRBD1. The CDR3 has 13 residues. Trimming at V came to 4 bases and at J to 9 bases, leaving 4 bases not matched to a gene. The CDR3 bases are TGTGCCAGCAGTTCCCAGGGGGCCCGGGAGCTGTTTTTT. Translating it yields CASSSQGARELFF.

This chain connects TRBV27 to TRBJ2-7; 9 bases agree with TRBD1. The CDR3 spans 14 residues. Germline CDR1 is MNHEY and CDR2 is SMNVEV (reference sequence). V trimming: 5 bases; J trimming: 5 bases; junction bases outside the gene matches: 7. The CDR3 here is CASSIGTGSHEQYF. DNA of the CDR3: TGTGCCAGCAGTATAGGGACAGGGTCCCACGAGCAGTACTTC.

V usage is TRBV10-1 and J usage is TRBJ2-1; perhaps TRBD2 as D (6 bases). The ends were cut back, 3 bases at V and 5 bases at J, with 11 bases in the middle. Germline CDR1 WNHNN, CDR2 SYGVQD (reference sequence). The CDR3 contains 14 residues. CDR3 amino acids: CASSEGTYNNEQFF. The CDR3 nucleotides are TGCGCCAGCAGTGAAGGGACTTACAACAATGAGCAGTTCTTC.

The chain couples TRBV10-1 to TRBJ2-1; D is uncertain. Germline loops: CDR1 WNHNN, CDR2 SYGVQD (reference sequence). V shed 0 bases and J shed 7 bases, with 7 bases lying between them. CDR3 length: 13 residues. CDR3 DNA sequence: TGCGCCAGCAGTGAGTCGGCGGAGAATGAGCAGTTCTTC. This codes for CASSESAENEQFF.

The rearrangement links TRBV20-1 to TRBJ2-7, with TRBD1 as a possible D gene (5 bases). Trimming took 3 bases from V and 2 from J, leaving 17 bases between them. CDR1 DFQATT and CDR2 SNEGSKA come from the germline V gene (reference sequence). The CDR3 has 15 amino acids. The DNA for the CDR3 is TGCAGTGCTAGTTCTACGGCACAGGCCGCCTACGAGCAGTACTTC. Its protein is CSASSTAQAAYEQYF.

The chain joins TRBV28 to TRBJ1-2, with TRBD1 identical over 7 bases. This CDR3 spans 15 amino acids. The junction had 11 bases not matched to a gene; V was cut back by 6 bases and J by 4 bases. Germline CDR1 MDHEN, CDR2 SYDVKM. The chain's CDR3 is CASRGQAPTFYGYTF. DNA of the CDR3: TGTGCCAGCAGAGGACAGGCCCCTACCTTCTATGGCTACACCTTC.

The chain carries TRBV27 and TRBJ1-2; perhaps TRBD1 as D (6 bases). The germline V and J ends were trimmed by 5 bases and 4 bases, with 17 bases remaining between them. CDR3 length: 15 amino acids. Germline V gives CDR1 MNHEY, CDR2 SMNVEV (reference sequence). CDR3 coding DNA: TGTGCCAGCAGTATGACCCGGGACACATTCTATGGCTACACCTTC. Translation gives CASSMTRDTFYGYTF.

The chain recombines TRBV27 with TRBJ2-1, with TRBD2 matching 14 bases. Germline V CDR1 and CDR2: MNHEY, SMNVEV (reference sequence). The CDR3 runs to 14 residues. V lost 6 bases, J lost 9 bases, and 4 bases stayed unmatched. The CDR3 nucleotides read TGTGCCAGCAGCCGACTAGCGGGGGGGGTTGAGCAGTTCTTC. Its protein is CASSRLAGGVEQFF.

CDR3 sequence (DNA): TGTGCCATCAGTGGGACGGTGGGGGCCAACGTCCTGACTTTC. It yields the protein CAISGTVGANVLTF. This rearrangement joins TRBV10-3 to TRBJ2-6, with no clear D. Germline-derived CDR1 and CDR2 are ENHRY and SYGVKD. V lost 4 bases, J lost 4 bases, and 8 bases lay in between. The length of the CDR3 is 14 residues.

The chain is built from TRBV10-3 and TRBJ2-1; D remains ambiguous. Trimming removed 4 bases from V and 3 bases from J, with 7 bases in between. Germline V gene sequence: CDR1 ENHRY, CDR2 SYGVKD. The CDR3 has 13 amino acids. Here the CDR3 DNA reads TGTGCCATCAGTGGCGGTAACTACAATGAGCAGTTCTTC. Protein product: CAISGGNYNEQFF.

The chain uses TRBV12-3 or TRBV12-4 and TRBJ2-1, with a weak D call TRBD2 (6 bases). The CDR3 runs 12 residues. V gave up 6 bases and J gave up 12 bases, with 15 bases separating them. The chain's CDR3 is CASSPPPGGQFF. The CDR3 nucleotides are TGTGCCAGCAGCCCTCCCCCCGGGGGGCAGTTCTTC.

This chain joins TRBV28 and TRBJ1-4; D perhaps matches TRBD1 (5 bases). This CDR3 is 16 amino acids long. The V and J ends lost 5 bases and 2 bases respectively, with 15 bases between them. CDR1 MDHEN and CDR2 SYDVKM come from the germline V gene. The CDR3 DNA sequence: TGTGCCAGCAGTGACCGCAGGGTATCGACTAATGAAAAACTGTTTTTT. Protein sequence: CASSDRRVSTNEKLFF.

The rearrangement joins TRBV27 to TRBJ2-7; 11 positions match TRBD1. Germline CDR1 is MNHEY and CDR2 is SMNVEV (reference sequence). V lost 1 base to trimming and J lost 6 bases; unmatched junction nucleotides: 11. The CDR3 has 17 residues. In DNA form, the CDR3 reads TGTGCCAGCAGTTTATTGGTAGACTGGGACAGGGGGGGCGAGCAGTACTTC. Its protein is CASSLLVDWDRGGEQYF.

This chain links TRBV5-1 with TRBJ1-5; 7 nucleotides line up with TRBD1. With 1 base clipped from V and 2 bases from J, the junction kept 3 bases outside the gene matches. The V gene's germline CDR1 is SGHRS and CDR2 YFSETQ. The CDR3 sequence is 15 residues long. This CDR3 is CASSLQGGGNQPQHF. The CDR3 region has the DNA TGCGCCAGCAGCTTGCAAGGGGGCGGCAATCAGCCCCAGCATTTT.

The chain combines TRBV24-1 with TRBJ1-2; 7 bases fit TRBD1. This CDR3 region has 13 residues. Germline trimming cut 7 bases from V and 7 bases from J; bases unmatched to any gene: 8. CDR1 KGHDR and CDR2 SFDVKD come from the germline V gene. CDR3 DNA sequence: TGTGCCACCAGCTCAGACAGGGTGGGTGGCTACACCTTC. Protein sequence: CATSSDRVGGYTF.

Concerning this clone: At one boundary the junction diverges from the germline segment, which might be a read error. V and J are TRBV12-3 or TRBV12-4 and TRBJ2-3; D ambiguous. This CDR3 contains 10 residues. The chain's CDR3 is CASSPGPKVF. CDR3 DNA sequence: TGTGCCAGCAGCCCCGGCCCAAAGGTCTTC.

The CDR3 DNA sequence: TGTGCCAGCAGCCAAGCAATTGATGGGTCCGGGGAGCTGTTTTTT. It encodes CASSQAIDGSGELFF. V gene TRBV3-1 (or the pseudogene TRBV3-2) combines with J gene TRBJ2-2; D remains ambiguous. Germline lookup yields CDR1 LGHDT and CDR2 YNNKEL (reference sequence). V dropped 1 base and J dropped 6 bases, with 12 bases sitting between them. The length of the CDR3 is 15 residues.

V usage is TRBV29-1 and J usage is TRBJ1-1; 7 bases match TRBD1. Germline V gene lookup returns CDR1 SQVTM and CDR2 ANQGSEA. Germline trimming cut 7 bases from V and 2 bases from J; bases unmatched to any gene: 7. This CDR3 is 13 amino acids long. The CDR3 loop is CSAETGENTEAFF. The CDR3 coding sequence is TGCAGCGCCGAAACAGGGGAAAACACTGAAGCTTTCTTT.

The CDR3 here is CASSLSQGSSYEQYF. For the CDR3, the DNA is TGTGCCAGCAGTTTAAGCCAGGGGAGCTCCTACGAGCAGTACTTC. The rearrangement links TRBV27 to TRBJ2-7; D possibly corresponds to TRBD1 (6 bases). The CDR3 runs to 15 residues. Trimming cost V 2 bases and J 0 bases, with 11 bases left between them. Germline V gives CDR1 MNHEY, CDR2 SMNVEV (reference sequence).

The chain has TRBV7-2 and TRBJ1-1; no clear D gene. V lost 1 base and J 7 bases, leaving 7 bases between the germline ends. Germline V gives CDR1 SGHTA, CDR2 FQGNSA. There are 12 residues in the CDR3. CDR3 protein: CASSLGAGEAFF. The CDR3 coding sequence is TGTGCCAGCAGCTTAGGTGCGGGTGAAGCTTTCTTT.

The chain is built from TRBV6-5 and TRBJ2-7, with 9 positions matching TRBD1. The CDR3 covers 15 residues. With V trimmed by 0 bases and J by 1 base, 1 base remained unmatched. Per the germline V gene, CDR1 is MNHEY and CDR2 is SVGAGI. The CDR3 is CASSYSGTGSYEQYF. CDR3 bases: TGTGCCAGCAGTTACTCCGGGACAGGGTCCTACGAGCAGTACTTC.

The gene calls are TRBV4-3 and TRBJ2-7, with unresolved D. V was cut by 1 base and J by 4 bases, with 17 bases left in between. Germline V gene lookup returns CDR1 LGHNA and CDR2 YSLEER. This CDR3 is built from 16 residues. The CDR3 here is CASSQGVWGTPYEQYF. The CDR3 nucleotides read TGCGCCAGCAGCCAAGGCGTCTGGGGAACACCGTACGAGCAGTACTTC.

The chain is built from TRBV18 and TRBJ1-5, with TRBD1 as a possible D gene (5 bases). V was cut by 2 bases and J by 1 base, with 6 bases left in between. The CDR3 runs 14 residues. Germline V lookup: CDR1 KGHSH, CDR2 LQKENI. CDR3 protein: CASSPDRSNQPQHF. The CDR3 nucleotides are TGTGCCAGCTCACCAGACAGAAGCAATCAGCCCCAGCATTTT.

Within the sample, this clone is medium-sized (0.01 to 0.1%). The chain links TRBV9 to TRBJ2-1; 10 nucleotides align to TRBD2. Losses at the gene ends were 0 bases for V and 8 bases for J; bases not matched to a gene: 11. The CDR3 consists of 17 residues. CDR1 is SGDLS, CDR2 YYNGEE, per germline. The CDR3 loop is CASSVGGSGGPIDEQFF. The CDR3 DNA follows: TGTGCCAGCAGCGTAGGAGGTAGCGGGGGGCCAATAGATGAGCAGTTCTTC.

The J gene is TRBJ2-1, the V gene TRBV13, with TRBD2 matching over 12 bases. The junction had 5 bases not matched to a gene; V was cut back by 4 bases and J by 1 base. This CDR3 has 17 amino acids. Germline V CDR1 and CDR2: PRHDT, FYEKMQ (reference sequence). CDR3 amino acids: CASSSRTSGVSYNEQFF. The CDR3 DNA reads TGTGCCAGCAGCTCCAGGACTAGCGGGGTGTCCTACAATGAGCAGTTCTTC.